This T cell receptor (beta chain) was sequenced for a study of early T cells in non-severe SARS-CoV-2 infection. Study background: Investigators sequenced bulk RNA drawn from unsorted whole blood, and chains remained unpaired.

This clonotype showed up many times. The antigen remains unidentified. The TCR library protocol was used to attach unique molecular identifiers. These identifiers were attached to individual cDNA molecules. TCRdb processed the 5' RACE reads anew with MiXCR; each CDR3 protein has one entry. The sample carries tens of thousands of distinct CDR3 sequences, about 9.5% recorded once. There are 14 residues in the CDR3. Germline loops: CDR1 SEHNR, CDR2 FQNEAQ (reference sequence). Trimming at V came to 1 base and at J to 4 bases, leaving 2 bases not matched to a gene. General study findings and limits: Using VDJdb, the matching emphasized anti-spike CD8 responses while missing private and CD4 specificities.

J is TRBJ2-7 and V is TRBV7-9; 9 nucleotides line up with TRBD1. This TCR derives from an adult who was a healthcare worker with PCR-confirmed SARS-CoV-2 infection or an uninfected control (not recorded which). The specimen comprised whole blood, sampled at baseline. This chain's CDR3 is CASSLGQGGYEQYF. The DNA of the CDR3 is TGTGCCAGCAGCTTAGGACAGGGGGGATACGAGCAGTACTTC.